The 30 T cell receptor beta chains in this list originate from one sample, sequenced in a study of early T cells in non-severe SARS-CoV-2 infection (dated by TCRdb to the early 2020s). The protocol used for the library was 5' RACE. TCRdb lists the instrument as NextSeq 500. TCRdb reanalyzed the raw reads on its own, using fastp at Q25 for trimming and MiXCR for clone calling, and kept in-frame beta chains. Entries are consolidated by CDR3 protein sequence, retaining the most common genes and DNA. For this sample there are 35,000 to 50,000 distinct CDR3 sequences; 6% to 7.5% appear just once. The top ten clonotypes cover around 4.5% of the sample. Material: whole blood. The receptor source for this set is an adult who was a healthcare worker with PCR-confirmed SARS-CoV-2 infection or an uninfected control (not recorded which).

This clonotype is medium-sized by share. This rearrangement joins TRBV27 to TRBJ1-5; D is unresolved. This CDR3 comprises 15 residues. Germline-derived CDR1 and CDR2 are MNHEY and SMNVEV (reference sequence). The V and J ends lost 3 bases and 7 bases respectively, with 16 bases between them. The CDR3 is CASSLGAGMGQPQHF. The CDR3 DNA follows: TGTGCCAGCAGTTTGGGCGCGGGCATGGGCCAGCCCCAGCATTTT.

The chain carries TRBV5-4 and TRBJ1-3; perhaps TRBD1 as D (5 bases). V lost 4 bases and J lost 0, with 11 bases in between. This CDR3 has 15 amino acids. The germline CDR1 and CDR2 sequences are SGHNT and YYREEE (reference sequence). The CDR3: CASSPSGTSGNTIYF. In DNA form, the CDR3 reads TGTGCCAGCAGCCCGTCCGGGACCTCTGGAAACACCATATATTTT.

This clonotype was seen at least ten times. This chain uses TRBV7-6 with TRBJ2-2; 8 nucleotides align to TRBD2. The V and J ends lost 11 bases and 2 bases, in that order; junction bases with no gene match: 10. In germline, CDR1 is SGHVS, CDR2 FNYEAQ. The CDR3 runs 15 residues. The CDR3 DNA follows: TGTGCCTCTCTCCCGGGGGGGCCAAACACCGGGGAGCTGTTTTTT. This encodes CASLPGGPNTGELFF. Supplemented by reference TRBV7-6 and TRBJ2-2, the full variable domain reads GAGVSQSPRYKVTKRGQDVALRCDPISGHVSLYWYRQALGQGPEFLTYFNYEAQQDKSGLPNDRFSAERPEGSISTLTIQRTEQRDSAMYRCASLPGGPNTGELFFGEGSRLTVL.

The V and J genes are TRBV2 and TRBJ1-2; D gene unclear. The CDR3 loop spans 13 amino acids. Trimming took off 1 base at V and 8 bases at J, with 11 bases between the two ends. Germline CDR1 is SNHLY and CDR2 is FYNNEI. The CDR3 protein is CASSEVRGEGYTF. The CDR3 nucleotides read TGTGCCAGCAGTGAAGTTCGGGGAGAAGGCTACACCTTC.

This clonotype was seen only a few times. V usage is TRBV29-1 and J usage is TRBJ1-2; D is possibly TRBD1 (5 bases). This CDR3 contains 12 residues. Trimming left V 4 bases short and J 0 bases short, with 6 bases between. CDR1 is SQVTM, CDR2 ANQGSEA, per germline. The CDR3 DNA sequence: TGCAGCGTTGGGGGCCCTAACTATGGCTACACCTTC. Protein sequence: CSVGGPNYGYTF.

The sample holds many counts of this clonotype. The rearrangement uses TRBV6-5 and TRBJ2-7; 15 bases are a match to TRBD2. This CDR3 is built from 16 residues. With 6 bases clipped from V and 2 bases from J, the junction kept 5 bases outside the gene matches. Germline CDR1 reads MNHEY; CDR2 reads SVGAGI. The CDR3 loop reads CASRGLAGGITYEQYF. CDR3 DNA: TGTGCCAGCAGGGGACTAGCGGGGGGTATTACCTACGAGCAGTACTTC.

The CDR3 protein is CAINAGAGGEQYF. The CDR3 region has the DNA TGTGCCATCAACGCGGGCGCCGGGGGAGAGCAGTACTTC. V and J are TRBV10-3 and TRBJ2-7; tentatively, D is TRBD2 (6 bases). V gave up 7 bases and J gave up 7 bases, with 17 bases separating them. The CDR3 has 13 amino acids. Per germline, CDR1 ENHRY and CDR2 SYGVKD.

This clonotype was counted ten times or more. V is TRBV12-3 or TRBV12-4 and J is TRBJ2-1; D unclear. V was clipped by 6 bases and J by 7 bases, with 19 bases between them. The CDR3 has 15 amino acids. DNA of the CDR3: TGTGCCAGCAGCACCAACGACCGCCACGGGAATGAGCAGTTCTTC. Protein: CASSTNDRHGNEQFF.

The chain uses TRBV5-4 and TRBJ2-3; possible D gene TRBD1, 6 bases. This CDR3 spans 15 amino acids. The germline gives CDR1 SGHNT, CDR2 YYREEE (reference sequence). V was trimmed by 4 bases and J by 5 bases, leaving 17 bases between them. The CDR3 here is CASSQDSIRKDTQYF. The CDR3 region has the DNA TGTGCCAGCAGCCAGGACAGTATTAGAAAAGATACGCAGTATTTT.

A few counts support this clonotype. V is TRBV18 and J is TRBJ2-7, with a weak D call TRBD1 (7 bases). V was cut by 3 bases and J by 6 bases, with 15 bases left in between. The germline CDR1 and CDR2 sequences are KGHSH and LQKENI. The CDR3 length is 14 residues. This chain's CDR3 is CASSPAGGPSEQYF. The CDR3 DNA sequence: TGTGCCAGCTCACCTGCAGGGGGGCCCAGCGAGCAGTACTTC.

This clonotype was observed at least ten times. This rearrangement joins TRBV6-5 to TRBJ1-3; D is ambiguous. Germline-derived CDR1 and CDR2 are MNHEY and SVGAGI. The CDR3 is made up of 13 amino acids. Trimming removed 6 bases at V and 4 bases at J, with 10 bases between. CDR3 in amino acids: CASRTAGGNTIYF. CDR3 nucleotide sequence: TGTGCCAGCAGGACGGCAGGCGGAAACACCATATATTTT.

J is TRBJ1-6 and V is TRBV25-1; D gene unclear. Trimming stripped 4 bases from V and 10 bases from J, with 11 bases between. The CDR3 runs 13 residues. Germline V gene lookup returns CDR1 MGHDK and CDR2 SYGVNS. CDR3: CASSVKGGSPLHF. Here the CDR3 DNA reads TGTGCCAGCAGTGTCAAGGGTGGCTCACCCCTCCACTTT. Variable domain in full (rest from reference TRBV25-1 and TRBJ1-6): EADIYQTPRYLVIGTGKKITLECSQTMGHDKMYWYQQDPGMELHLIHYSYGVNSTEKGDLSSESTVSRIRTEHFPLTLESARPSHTSQYLCASSVKGGSPLHFGNGTRLTVT.

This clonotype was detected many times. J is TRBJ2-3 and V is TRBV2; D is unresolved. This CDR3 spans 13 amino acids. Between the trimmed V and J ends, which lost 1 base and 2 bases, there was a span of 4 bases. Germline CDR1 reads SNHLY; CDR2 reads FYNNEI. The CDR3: CASSEESTDTQYF. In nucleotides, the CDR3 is TGTGCCAGCAGTGAAGAGTCCACAGATACGCAGTATTTT.

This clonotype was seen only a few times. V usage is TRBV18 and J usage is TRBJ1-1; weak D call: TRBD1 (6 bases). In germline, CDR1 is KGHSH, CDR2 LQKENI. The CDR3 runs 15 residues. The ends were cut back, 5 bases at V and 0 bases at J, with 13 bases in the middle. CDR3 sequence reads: CASSTETGMNTEAFF. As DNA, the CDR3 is TGTGCCAGCTCAACGGAAACAGGGATGAACACTGAAGCTTTCTTT.

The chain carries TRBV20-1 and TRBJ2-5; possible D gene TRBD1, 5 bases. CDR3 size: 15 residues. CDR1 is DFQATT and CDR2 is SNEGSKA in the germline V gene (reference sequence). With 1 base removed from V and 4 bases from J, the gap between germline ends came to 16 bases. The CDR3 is CSARAQGSVRETQYF. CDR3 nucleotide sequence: TGCAGTGCTAGAGCGCAGGGTTCGGTACGAGAGACCCAGTACTTC.

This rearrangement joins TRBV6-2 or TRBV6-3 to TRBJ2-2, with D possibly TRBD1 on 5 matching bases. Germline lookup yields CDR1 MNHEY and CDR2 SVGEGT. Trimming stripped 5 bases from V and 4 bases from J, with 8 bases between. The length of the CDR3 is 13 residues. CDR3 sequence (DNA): TGTGCCAGCAGTGGACACGGCACCGGGGAGCTGTTTTTT. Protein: CASSGHGTGELFF.

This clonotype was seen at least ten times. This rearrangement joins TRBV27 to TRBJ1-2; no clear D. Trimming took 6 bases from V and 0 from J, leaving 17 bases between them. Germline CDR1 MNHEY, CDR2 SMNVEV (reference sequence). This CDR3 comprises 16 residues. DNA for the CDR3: TGTGCCAGCAGCAACAGTCCACCCCCAGCTAACTATGGCTACACCTTC. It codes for CASSNSPPPANYGYTF.

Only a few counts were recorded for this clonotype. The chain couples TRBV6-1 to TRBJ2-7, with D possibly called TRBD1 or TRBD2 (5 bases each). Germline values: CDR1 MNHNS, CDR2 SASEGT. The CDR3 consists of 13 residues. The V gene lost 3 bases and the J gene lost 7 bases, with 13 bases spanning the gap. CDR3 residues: CASSDYQGAEQYF. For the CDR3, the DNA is TGTGCCAGCAGTGATTATCAGGGAGCGGAGCAGTACTTC.

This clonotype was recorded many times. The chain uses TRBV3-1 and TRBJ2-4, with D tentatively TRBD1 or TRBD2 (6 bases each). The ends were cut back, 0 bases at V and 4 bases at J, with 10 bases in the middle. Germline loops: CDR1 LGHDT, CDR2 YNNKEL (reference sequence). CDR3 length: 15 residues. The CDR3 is CASSQEGGGKNIQYF. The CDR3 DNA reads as TGTGCCAGCAGCCAAGAAGGAGGGGGGAAAAACATTCAGTACTTC.

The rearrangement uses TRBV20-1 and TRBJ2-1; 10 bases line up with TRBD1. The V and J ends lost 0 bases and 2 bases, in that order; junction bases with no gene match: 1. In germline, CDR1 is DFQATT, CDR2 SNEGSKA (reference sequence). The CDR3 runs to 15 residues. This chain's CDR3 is CSARETGGAYNEQFF. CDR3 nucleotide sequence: TGCAGTGCTAGAGAGACAGGGGGCGCCTACAATGAGCAGTTCTTC.

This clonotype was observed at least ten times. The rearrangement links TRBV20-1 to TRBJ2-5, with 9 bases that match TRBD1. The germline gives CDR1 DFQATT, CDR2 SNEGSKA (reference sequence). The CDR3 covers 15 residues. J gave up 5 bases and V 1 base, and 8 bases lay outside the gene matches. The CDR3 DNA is TGCAGTGCTAGAGTACCGGGACAGGGAAGGGAGACCCAGTACTTC. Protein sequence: CSARVPGQGRETQYF.

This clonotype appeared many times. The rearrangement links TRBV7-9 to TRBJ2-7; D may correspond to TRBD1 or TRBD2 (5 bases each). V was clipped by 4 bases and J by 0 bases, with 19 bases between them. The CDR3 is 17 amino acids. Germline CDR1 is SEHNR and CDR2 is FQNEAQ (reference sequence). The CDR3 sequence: CASSSPLRGPSSYEQYF. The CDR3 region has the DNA TGTGCCAGCAGCTCTCCGCTCCGGGGACCGAGCTCCTACGAGCAGTACTTC.

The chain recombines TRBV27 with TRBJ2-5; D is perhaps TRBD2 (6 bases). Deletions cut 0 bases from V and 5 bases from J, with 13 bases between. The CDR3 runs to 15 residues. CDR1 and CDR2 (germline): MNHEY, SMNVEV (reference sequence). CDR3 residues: CASSLSEGSVETQYF. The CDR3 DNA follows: TGTGCCAGCAGTTTATCGGAGGGGAGCGTGGAGACCCAGTACTTC.

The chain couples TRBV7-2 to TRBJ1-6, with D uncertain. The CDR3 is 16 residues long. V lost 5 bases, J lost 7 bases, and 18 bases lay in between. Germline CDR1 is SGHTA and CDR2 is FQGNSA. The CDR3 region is CASSPFPREANSPLHF. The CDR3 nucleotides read TGTGCCAGCAGCCCGTTTCCTAGGGAGGCGAATTCACCCCTCCACTTT.

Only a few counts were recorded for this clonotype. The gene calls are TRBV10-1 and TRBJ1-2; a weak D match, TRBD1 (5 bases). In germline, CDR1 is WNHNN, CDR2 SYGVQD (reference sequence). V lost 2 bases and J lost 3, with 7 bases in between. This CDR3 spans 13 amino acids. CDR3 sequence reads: CASSEGGDYGYTF. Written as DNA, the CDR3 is TGCGCCAGCAGTGAGGGGGGGGACTATGGCTACACCTTC.

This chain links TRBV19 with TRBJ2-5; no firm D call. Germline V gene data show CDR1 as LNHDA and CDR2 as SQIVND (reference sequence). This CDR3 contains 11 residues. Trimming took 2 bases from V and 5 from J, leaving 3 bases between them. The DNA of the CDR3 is TGTGCCAGTAGTATAATGGAGACCCAGTACTTC. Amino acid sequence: CASSIMETQYF.

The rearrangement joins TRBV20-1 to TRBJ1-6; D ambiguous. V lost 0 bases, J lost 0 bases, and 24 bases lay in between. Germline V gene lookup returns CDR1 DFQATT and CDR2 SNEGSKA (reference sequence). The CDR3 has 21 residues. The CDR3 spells CSAREFSWTPQVRSYNSPLHF. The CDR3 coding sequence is TGCAGTGCTAGAGAGTTTTCGTGGACCCCTCAAGTACGCTCCTATAATTCACCCCTCCACTTT.

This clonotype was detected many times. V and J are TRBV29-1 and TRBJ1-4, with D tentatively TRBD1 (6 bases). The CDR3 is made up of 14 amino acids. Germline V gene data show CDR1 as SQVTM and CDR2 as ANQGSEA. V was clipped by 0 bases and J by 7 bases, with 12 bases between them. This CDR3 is CSVEDRTVGEKLFF. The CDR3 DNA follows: TGCAGCGTTGAAGATCGGACAGTGGGTGAAAAACTGTTTTTT.

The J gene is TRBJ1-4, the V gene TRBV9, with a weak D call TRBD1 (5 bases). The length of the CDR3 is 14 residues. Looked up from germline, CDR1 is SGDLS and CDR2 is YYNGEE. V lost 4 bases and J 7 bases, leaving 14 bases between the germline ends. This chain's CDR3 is CASSPPAQGEKLFF. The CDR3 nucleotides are TGTGCCAGCAGCCCCCCGGCCCAGGGTGAAAAACTGTTTTTT.

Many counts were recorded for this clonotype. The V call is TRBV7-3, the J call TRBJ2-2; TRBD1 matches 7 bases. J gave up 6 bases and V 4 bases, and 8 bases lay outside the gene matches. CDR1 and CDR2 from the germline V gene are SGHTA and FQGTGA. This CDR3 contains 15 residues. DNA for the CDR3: TGTGCCAGCAGCTCGACAGGGAGTAGGGCCGGGGAGCTGTTTTTT. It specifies CASSSTGSRAGELFF.